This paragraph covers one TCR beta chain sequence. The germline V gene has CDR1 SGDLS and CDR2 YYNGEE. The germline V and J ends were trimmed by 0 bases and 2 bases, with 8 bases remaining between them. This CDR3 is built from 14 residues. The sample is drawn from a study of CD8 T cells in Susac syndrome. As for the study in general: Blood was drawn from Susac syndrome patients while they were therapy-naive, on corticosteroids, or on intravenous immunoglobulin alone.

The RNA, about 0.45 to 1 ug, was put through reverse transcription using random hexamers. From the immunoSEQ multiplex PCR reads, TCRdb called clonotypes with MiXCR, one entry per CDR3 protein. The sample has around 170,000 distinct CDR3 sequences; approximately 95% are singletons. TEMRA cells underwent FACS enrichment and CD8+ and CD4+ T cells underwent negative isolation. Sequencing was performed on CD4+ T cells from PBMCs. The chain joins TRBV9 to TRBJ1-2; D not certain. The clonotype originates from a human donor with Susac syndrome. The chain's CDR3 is CASSVGQQNYGYTF. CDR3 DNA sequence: TGTGCCAGCAGCGTAGGTCAGCAAAACTATGGCTACACCTTC. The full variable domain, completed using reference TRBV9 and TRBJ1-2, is DSGVTQTPKHLITATGQRVTLRCSPRSGDLSVYWYQQSLDQGLQFLIQYYNGEERAKGNILERFSAQQFPDLHSELNLSSLELGDSALYFCASSVGQQNYGYTFGSGTRLTVV.